The clone carrying this T cell receptor (beta chain) was counted at least ten times. Its cognate antigen is unknown. The source of the sample is a study of T cells in Graves' hyperthyroidism and ophthalmopathy. Study findings and constraints: Most expanded thyroid clonotypes above 0.001 recurred in blood.

A lack of ophthalmopathy progression within 18 months defined stable Graves' hyperthyroidism. Disease duration under 2 months; hyperthyroidism patients were aged 18 to 65. The TCR beta CDR3 regions underwent amplification using RNA transcripts as the source. The study used the HTBI primer set for a first-round RT-PCR of the TCR CDR3. TCRdb called the multiplex PCR reads again in MiXCR, with one record for every CDR3 protein. The table shows roughly 580,000 distinct CDR3 sequences, with roughly 46% occurring only once. Looked up from germline, CDR1 is SGDLS and CDR2 is YYNGEE. This CDR3 contains 15 residues. The ends were cut back, 0 bases at V and 8 bases at J, with 17 bases in the middle.

The chain carries TRBV9 and TRBJ1-2, with D perhaps matching TRBD1 (5 bases). The specimen was peripheral blood or thyroid tissue (not recorded which). The origin of this receptor is a woman aged 18 to 35 with Graves' hyperthyroidism. CDR3 sequence (DNA): TGTGCCAGCAGCGTAGAGGGTAGGGCAGGGTACGGCTACACCTTC. Translated: CASSVEGRAGYGYTF.